Presented here are 16 T cell receptor beta chains from one specimen sequenced in a study of chemoradiotherapy in HPV16-positive cancers. Generated by immunoSEQ multiplex PCR, the TCRdb table keeps only in-frame clones and is missing some. This sample yields more than 6,000 clones, of which around 90% are seen a single time; about 2.3% belongs to the top ten. The sequences come from tumor tissue, collected from a patient who underwent chemoradiotherapy. Receptors originate from a human donor with HPV-associated anogenital cancer.

In its sample, this clone was seen once. The chain recombines TRBV6-1 with TRBJ2-7, with TRBD1 matching over 8 bases. The CDR3 totals 13 residues. Germline trimming cut 6 bases from V and 6 bases from J; bases unmatched to any gene: 7. Germline assignment: CDR1 MNHNS and CDR2 SASEGT. CDR3 in DNA: TGTGCCAGCAGGGAGACAGGGGAACCCGAGCAGTACTTC. Translated: CASRETGEPEQYF.

This rearrangement joins TRBV30 to TRBJ1-1; no definite D call. This CDR3 comprises 11 residues. The germline V gene encodes CDR1 GTSNPN and CDR2 SVGIG (reference sequence). V was clipped by 0 bases and J by 3 bases, with 2 bases between them. This chain's CDR3 is CAWSVDTEAFF. CDR3 nucleotide sequence: TGTGCCTGGAGTGTAGACACTGAAGCTTTCTTT.

The chain combines TRBV19 with TRBJ2-5, with TRBD2 matching 7 bases. Germline lookup yields CDR1 LNHDA and CDR2 SQIVND (reference sequence). The CDR3 sequence is 15 residues long. V shed 6 bases and J 1 base; nucleotides not matched to a gene: 8. Here the CDR3 reads CASSDAGRLQETQYF. CDR3 DNA sequence: TGTGCCAGTAGCGATGCCGGGAGGCTCCAAGAGACCCAGTACTTC.

This chain links TRBV18 with TRBJ2-2; 7 bases are a match to TRBD1. This CDR3 has 15 residues. Germline trimming cut 2 bases from V and 5 bases from J; bases unmatched to any gene: 5. Germline V lookup: CDR1 KGHSH, CDR2 LQKENI. The CDR3 protein is CASSPGTARTGELFF. The CDR3 nucleotides read TGTGCCAGCTCACCAGGGACAGCACGAACCGGGGAGCTGTTTTTT.

This sequence joins TRBV6-1 and TRBJ2-7, with 9 nucleotides matching TRBD1. Germline loops: CDR1 MNHNS, CDR2 SASEGT. The ends lost 4 bases at V and 6 bases at J; junction bases unmatched: 13. This CDR3 contains 16 residues. This CDR3 reads CASSALPGQGPSEQYF. CDR3 in DNA: TGTGCCAGCAGTGCCCTACCGGGACAGGGTCCCAGCGAGCAGTACTTC.

The chain employs TRBV15 and TRBJ2-2; D tentatively reads TRBD1 or TRBD2 (5 bases each). Germline CDR1 and CDR2: LNHNV and YYDKDF (reference sequence). The CDR3 is made up of 15 amino acids. V shed 3 bases and J shed 6 bases, with 14 bases lying between them. CDR3 nucleotides: TGTGCCACCAGCAGTAGGGGAGTCGACCCCGGGGAGCTGTTTTTT. Residues: CATSSRGVDPGELFF.

The chain joins TRBV5-1 to TRBJ2-5, with 7 bases matching TRBD2. V lost 4 bases to trimming and J lost 5 bases; unmatched junction nucleotides: 11. Germline V gene sequence: CDR1 SGHRS, CDR2 YFSETQ. The CDR3 sequence is 15 residues long. CDR3 amino acids: CASSPTQTSRETQYF. In DNA form, the CDR3 reads TGCGCCAGCAGCCCAACGCAGACTAGCCGGGAGACCCAGTACTTC.

The rearrangement links TRBV9 to TRBJ2-5; the D is unclear. Per the germline V gene, CDR1 is SGDLS and CDR2 is YYNGEE. The CDR3 has 15 amino acids. Trimming left V 0 bases short and J 4 bases short, with 13 bases between. This chain's CDR3 is CASSVGATDRETQYF. The CDR3 DNA follows: TGTGCCAGCAGCGTAGGAGCCACAGATAGAGAGACCCAGTACTTC.

The chain combines TRBV7-6 with TRBJ2-2; the D gene is possibly TRBD2 (5 bases). CDR3 length: 12 amino acids. Germline CDR1 SGHVS, CDR2 FNYEAQ. Trimming removed 6 bases at V and 6 bases at J, with 8 bases between. For the CDR3, the DNA is TGTGCCAGCAGATCGGGGTCCGGGGAGCTGTTTTTT. Its protein is CASRSGSGELFF.

The chain has TRBV11-2 and TRBJ2-3; D unclear. Per germline, CDR1 SGHAT and CDR2 FQNNGV. The CDR3 covers 15 residues. Trimming stripped 5 bases from V and 6 bases from J, with 18 bases between. The CDR3 nucleotides are TGTGCCAGCAGCAAAAACCCCAGACAAGGCGATACGCAGTATTTT. Translation: CASSKNPRQGDTQYF.

The rearrangement uses TRBV7-9 and TRBJ1-2; weak D call: TRBD1 (6 bases). V was trimmed by 3 bases and J by 6 bases, leaving 11 bases between them. From germline, CDR1 is SEHNR and CDR2 FQNEAQ (reference sequence). The CDR3 is 13 amino acids. Here the CDR3 DNA reads TGTGCCAGCAGCTTCGCAGGGGACAATGGCTACACCTTC. Translation gives CASSFAGDNGYTF.

V is TRBV10-2 and J is TRBJ1-6; D might be TRBD1 (5 bases). Trimming removed 2 bases from V and 6 bases from J, with 8 bases in between. This CDR3 is built from 14 residues. Germline assignment: CDR1 WSHSY and CDR2 SAAADI. The CDR3 DNA is TGCGCCAGCAGTGAGGGGGGAAGTAATTCACCCCTCCACTTT. Its protein is CASSEGGSNSPLHF.

The rearrangement joins TRBV7-2 to TRBJ2-7; 15 bases map to TRBD2. The CDR3 has 14 residues. The V segment lost 4 bases and the J segment 6 bases; nucleotides outside the gene matches: 1. The germline V gene has CDR1 SGHTA and CDR2 FQGNSA. The CDR3, as DNA: TGTGCCAGCAGCTCGGGACTAGCGGGAGGCGAGCAGTACTTC. Amino acid sequence: CASSSGLAGGEQYF.

In its sample, this clone was seen once. The chain combines TRBV7-9 with TRBJ2-1; perhaps TRBD2 as D (6 bases). V was pared by 4 bases and J by 1 base, with 11 bases between. CDR1 is SEHNR, CDR2 FQNEAQ, per germline (reference sequence). The CDR3 has 15 amino acids. The CDR3 DNA reads TGTGCCAGCAGCTCCACTAGCATGTCCTACAATGAGCAGTTCTTC. Amino acid sequence: CASSSTSMSYNEQFF.

The chain employs TRBV11-2 and TRBJ2-1, with TRBD1 as a possible D gene (6 bases). Germline-derived CDR1 and CDR2 are SGHAT and FQNNGV. Trimming removed 2 bases from V and 0 bases from J, with 11 bases in between. The CDR3 is made up of 16 amino acids. CDR3 DNA sequence: TGTGCCAGCAGCTTACGAGCGGACAGCTCCTACAATGAGCAGTTCTTC. Amino acids: CASSLRADSSYNEQFF.

The chain joins TRBV9 to TRBJ2-2; no reliable D call. CDR3 length: 13 amino acids. Germline V gene sequence: CDR1 SGDLS, CDR2 YYNGEE. V lost 5 bases and J lost 6, with 11 bases in between. The CDR3 region has the DNA TGTGCCAGCAGTCCTAGTTTTCCCGGGGAGCTGTTTTTT. This translates into CASSPSFPGELFF.